A selection of T cell receptor beta chains follows, all from one sample in a study of blood T cell repertoires in COVID-19. TCRdb's table, derived via immunoSEQ multiplex PCR, lists solely in-frame clones and lacks some. The data hold 100,000 to 150,000 clones, with roughly 87% observed a single time. Sequencing used peripheral blood. Receptors originate from an elderly woman with acute or convalescent COVID-19. Each CDR3 is given with its conserved first and last residue. D genes are given only for firm matches. Not all rows give a size; the values are once, few, many and, for expanded clones, a class.

CDR3 DNA	CDR3 protein	clone size	V gene	J gene	D gene
TGTGCCAGCAGCTTAATGGGACAGTCCCCCTATGGCTACACCTTC	CASSLMGQSPYGYTF	-	TRBV7-2	TRBJ1-2	TRBD1
TGCAGCGTTGGGATGACAGGGGACCCCGGAAACACCATATATTTT	CSVGMTGDPGNTIYF	few	TRBV29-1	TRBJ1-3	TRBD1
TGTGCCAGCAGTCTGTTAGGGGGTGAGCCCCAGCATTTT	CASSLLGGEPQHF	few	TRBV12-3/TRBV12-4	TRBJ1-5	-
TGTGCCAGCAGTGGTAGAAGCGGCTACACCTTC	CASSGRSGYTF	-	TRBV12-3/TRBV12-4	TRBJ1-2	-
TGCAGCGTACTTTTGGGGGACTCTAACTATGGCTACACCTTC	CSVLLGDSNYGYTF	-	TRBV29-1	TRBJ1-2	-
TGCAGCGCCAAAGGGGCTAGCGGGACTAGCACAGATACGCAGTATTTT	CSAKGASGTSTDTQYF	-	TRBV29-1	TRBJ2-3	TRBD2
TGTGCCAGCAGCGTAGATGGGGGGACGGCGACTGAAGCTTTCTTT	CASSVDGGTATEAFF	-	TRBV9	TRBJ1-1	-
TGCAGCGTGAAAAAGACAGGGGGTACTAATGAAAAACTGTTTTTT	CSVKKTGGTNEKLFF	-	TRBV29-1	TRBJ1-4	TRBD1
TGTGCCAGCTCAGCCGGGACAGGGGGTAACGGCTACACCTTC	CASSAGTGGNGYTF	-	TRBV18	TRBJ1-2	TRBD1
TGTGCCACCAGCAGAGATATAGGGGCGCATACTGAAGCTTTCTTT	CATSRDIGAHTEAFF	-	TRBV15	TRBJ1-1	-
TGTGCCAGCAGCCAAGGAACAGGGAACTACGAGCAGTACTTC	CASSQGTGNYEQYF	-	TRBV3-1/TRBV3-2	TRBJ2-7	-
TGTGCCAGCAGCTCCCCGGGGGGCACAGATACGCAGTATTTT	CASSSPGGTDTQYF	-	TRBV5-4	TRBJ2-3	-
TGTGCCAGCAGTCCAAGCTCGACAGGGAACTATGGCTACACCTTC	CASSPSSTGNYGYTF	once	TRBV27	TRBJ1-2	TRBD1
TGCGCCAGCAGCTTGGGAGACACTGAAGCTTTCTTT	CASSLGDTEAFF	-	TRBV5-1	TRBJ1-1	-
TGTGCCAGCAGGACTGTAAACACCGGGGAGCTGTTTTTT	CASRTVNTGELFF	-	TRBV19	TRBJ2-2	-
TGCGCCAGCAGCCCGGCGCCGGGAATAGATAATTCACCCCTCCACTTT	CASSPAPGIDNSPLHF	-	TRBV4-3	TRBJ1-6	-
TGTGCCAGCAGCCTGACAGAATACTATGGCTACACCTTC	CASSLTEYYGYTF	-	TRBV12-3/TRBV12-4	TRBJ1-2	-
TGTGCCAGCTCACCATTCCCCGGACAGACGAACACTGAAGCTTTCTTT	CASSPFPGQTNTEAFF	-	TRBV18	TRBJ1-1	-
TGTGCCAGCAGCGATATGGGGCTAGCGGGTTACGAGCAGTACTTC	CASSDMGLAGYEQYF	-	TRBV6-2/TRBV6-3	TRBJ2-7	TRBD2
TGTGCCAGCTCTGCGGGGGGGCGCGGAGATACGCAGTATTTT	CASSAGGRGDTQYF	-	TRBV18	TRBJ2-3	TRBD2
TGTGCCAGTAGTATAAGCCTCCAACAGCCCCAGCATTTT	CASSISLQQPQHF	-	TRBV19	TRBJ1-5	-
TGTGCCAGCAGCTTAGGGGGCCAGGGCGAAATTACCGGGGAGCTGTTTTTT	CASSLGGQGEITGELFF	-	TRBV7-9	TRBJ2-2	-
TGCGCCAGCAGGCGAGGGTTCGGAGAGACCCAGTACTTC	CASRRGFGETQYF	once	TRBV5-1	TRBJ2-5	-
TGTGCCAGCAGTGATACAGGGGTCTATGGCTACACCTTC	CASSDTGVYGYTF	-	TRBV6-1	TRBJ1-2	TRBD1
TGTGCCAGCAGCTCGTCAGGGTCGAATCAGCCCCAGCATTTT	CASSSSGSNQPQHF	few	TRBV7-9	TRBJ1-5	-
TGTGCCAGCAGCTATATCGCGGGGGAAAAACTGTTTTTT	CASSYIAGEKLFF	-	TRBV7-9	TRBJ1-4	-
TGTGCCAGTAGTATTCAGGCAGGCGTTGGTCAGCCCCAGCATTTT	CASSIQAGVGQPQHF	-	TRBV19	TRBJ1-5	-
TGTGCCACCACCGGACAGGCTGTGGGCGAGCAGTACTTC	CATTGQAVGEQYF	-	TRBV10-3	TRBJ2-7	TRBD1
TGTGCCAGCAGGAAACAGGGGTCTAATAGCAATCAGCCCCAGCATTTT	CASRKQGSNSNQPQHF	-	TRBV6-6	TRBJ1-5	TRBD1
TGCGCCAGCAGCCTCGCCGGACAGGGGTACAATGAGCAGTTCTTC	CASSLAGQGYNEQFF	-	TRBV5-1	TRBJ2-1	TRBD1
TGTGCCAGCAGTTCCATATCCGGACTTAACTATGGCTACACCTTC	CASSSISGLNYGYTF	-	TRBV28	TRBJ1-2	-
TGTGCCAGCAGCTTAAACACTCGGGATCTAGAAAAACTGTTTTTT	CASSLNTRDLEKLFF	-	TRBV7-2	TRBJ1-4	-
TGTGCCATCACCAGGGACATCAATAACTATGGCTACACCTTC	CAITRDINNYGYTF	-	TRBV10-3	TRBJ1-2	-
TGCGCCAGCAGCTTTAGTGAGAACACTGAAGCTTTCTTT	CASSFSENTEAFF	-	TRBV5-1	TRBJ1-1	-
TGTGCCAGCACACCCCGACGGAGGAACACTGAAGCTTTCTTT	CASTPRRRNTEAFF	-	TRBV5-6	TRBJ1-1	-
TGTGCCAGCTCACCCGGACTAGCGGCTTTGGGAGAGCAGTTCTTC	CASSPGLAALGEQFF	-	TRBV18	TRBJ2-1	TRBD2
TGTGCCAGCGGCAGACTTTTTCTCAACTACGAGCAGTACTTC	CASGRLFLNYEQYF	many	TRBV5-8	TRBJ2-7	-
TGCGCCAGCAGCATACTTCCGGGACAGGAAAATTCACCCCTCCACTTT	CASSILPGQENSPLHF	-	TRBV5-1	TRBJ1-6	TRBD1
TGCGCCAGCAGCCAAGCCAACCGGGGGGAAAAGCCCCAGCATTTT	CASSQANRGEKPQHF	-	TRBV4-3	TRBJ1-5	-
TGTGCCAGCAGCCTAGAGGCGGGGGCGGTCGATGAGCAGTTCTTC	CASSLEAGAVDEQFF	-	TRBV7-8	TRBJ2-1	-
TGTGCCAGCAGCCCGGGACAGGGAAATAACGAGCAGTACTTC	CASSPGQGNNEQYF	-	TRBV5-4	TRBJ2-7	TRBD1
TGCGCCAGCAGCGCGGGACAGAAGGCAGATACGCAGTATTTT	CASSAGQKADTQYF	-	TRBV5-1	TRBJ2-3	-
TGTGCCATCAGCGAGGGACAGGGGGTCTACGAGCAGTACTTC	CAISEGQGVYEQYF	once	TRBV10-3	TRBJ2-7	TRBD1
TGCGCCAGCAGCTTGGTCCCGACCGGGGAGCTGTTTTTT	CASSLVPTGELFF	-	TRBV5-1	TRBJ2-2	-
TGTGCCAGCAGACACCCGGACAGGGCTGACGGCTACACCTTC	CASRHPDRADGYTF	once	TRBV6-5	TRBJ1-2	TRBD1
TGTGCCAGTAGTTTCGGGGAGACCCAGTACTTC	CASSFGETQYF	-	TRBV19	TRBJ2-5	-
TGTGCCAGCACCGAGGCCGCCAACACTGAAGCTTTCTTT	CASTEAANTEAFF	-	TRBV12-3/TRBV12-4	TRBJ1-1	-
TGTGCCAGCAGCATAGAGGGGGCCCTGGGGGGTCAGCCCCAGCATTTT	CASSIEGALGGQPQHF	-	TRBV7-8	TRBJ1-5	TRBD1
TGTGCCACCAACTTGGGCCCTGGGCAGGGCACTGAAGCTTTCTTT	CATNLGPGQGTEAFF	few	TRBV19	TRBJ1-1	-
TGTGCCAGCAGCCCAGTGGACAGGGCGGCCACCGGGGAGCTGTTTTTT	CASSPVDRAATGELFF	-	TRBV4-2	TRBJ2-2	TRBD1
TGTGCCAGCAGTACCGGGACAGCTAGCACAGATACGCAGTATTTT	CASSTGTASTDTQYF	-	TRBV11-3	TRBJ2-3	TRBD1
TGTGCCAGCAGTGAATGGGCGGCCAAAAACATTCAGTACTTC	CASSEWAAKNIQYF	-	TRBV6-1	TRBJ2-4	-
TGTGCCAGCAGATTTACAGGACAGGAAGGCTACACCTTC	CASRFTGQEGYTF	-	TRBV9	TRBJ1-2	TRBD1
TGTGCCAGCAGTTTTTCGGGGCAAGAGACCCAGTACTTC	CASSFSGQETQYF	-	TRBV27	TRBJ2-5	-
TGTGCCAGCAGCTTAGTGTGGGGGGTACTGGGAACTGAAGCTTTCTTT	CASSLVWGVLGTEAFF	-	TRBV7-9	TRBJ1-1	-